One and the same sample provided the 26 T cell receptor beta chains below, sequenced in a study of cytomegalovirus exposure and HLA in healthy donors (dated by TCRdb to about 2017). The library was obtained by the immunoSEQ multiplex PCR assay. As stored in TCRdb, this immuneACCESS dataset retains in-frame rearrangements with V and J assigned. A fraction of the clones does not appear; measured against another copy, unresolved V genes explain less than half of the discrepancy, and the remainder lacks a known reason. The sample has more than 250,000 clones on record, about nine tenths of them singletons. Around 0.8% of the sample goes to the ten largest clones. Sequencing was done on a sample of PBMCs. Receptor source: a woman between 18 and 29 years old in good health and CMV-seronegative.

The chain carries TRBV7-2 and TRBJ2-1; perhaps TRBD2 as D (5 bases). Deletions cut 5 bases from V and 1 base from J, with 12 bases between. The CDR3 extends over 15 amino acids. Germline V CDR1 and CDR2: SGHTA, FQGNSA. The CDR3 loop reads CASSPGGLSYNEQFF. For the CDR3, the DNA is TGTGCCAGCAGCCCCGGCGGGTTATCCTACAATGAGCAGTTCTTC.

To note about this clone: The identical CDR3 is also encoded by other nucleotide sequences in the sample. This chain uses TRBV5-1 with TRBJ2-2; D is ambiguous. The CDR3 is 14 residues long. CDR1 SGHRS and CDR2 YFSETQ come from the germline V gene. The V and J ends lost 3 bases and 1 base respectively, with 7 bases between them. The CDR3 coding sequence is TGCGCCAGCAGCTCGGGTCAGAACACCGGGGAGCTGTTTTTT. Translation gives CASSSGQNTGELFF.

For the CDR3, the DNA is TGTGCCAGCACCCGAGCGGGAGGGCCTACCGAGCAGTACTTC. Translating gives CASTRAGGPTEQYF. This sequence joins TRBV6-5 and TRBJ2-7, with TRBD2 matching over 10 bases. V was clipped by 7 bases and J by 6 bases; unmatched bases: 9. The CDR3 spans 14 residues. The V gene's germline CDR1 is MNHEY and CDR2 SVGAGI.

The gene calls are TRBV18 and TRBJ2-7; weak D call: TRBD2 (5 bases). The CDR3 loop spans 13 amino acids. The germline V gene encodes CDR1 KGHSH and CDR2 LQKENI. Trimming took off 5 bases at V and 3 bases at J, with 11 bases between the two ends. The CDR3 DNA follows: TGTGCCAGCTCAGCTAGCCGGAACTACGAGCAGTACTTC. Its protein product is CASSASRNYEQYF.

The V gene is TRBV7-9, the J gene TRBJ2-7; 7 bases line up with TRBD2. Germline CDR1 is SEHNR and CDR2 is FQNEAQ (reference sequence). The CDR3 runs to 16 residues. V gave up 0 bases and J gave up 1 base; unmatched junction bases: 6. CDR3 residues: CASSLAGGPESYEQYF. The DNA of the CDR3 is TGTGCCAGCAGCTTAGCGGGAGGGCCTGAGTCCTACGAGCAGTACTTC.

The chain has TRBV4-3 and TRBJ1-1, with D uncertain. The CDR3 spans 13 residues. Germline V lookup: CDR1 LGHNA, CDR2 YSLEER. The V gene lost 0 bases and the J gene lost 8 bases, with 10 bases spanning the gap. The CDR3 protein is CASSQDKESEAFF. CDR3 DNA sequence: TGCGCCAGCAGCCAAGATAAGGAGTCCGAAGCTTTCTTT.

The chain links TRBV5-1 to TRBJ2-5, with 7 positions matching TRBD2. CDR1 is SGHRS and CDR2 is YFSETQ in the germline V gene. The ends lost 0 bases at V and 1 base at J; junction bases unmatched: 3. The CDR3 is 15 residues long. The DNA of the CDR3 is TGCGCCAGCAGCTTGGGGGCTAGCGGCCAAGAGACCCAGTACTTC. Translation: CASSLGASGQETQYF.

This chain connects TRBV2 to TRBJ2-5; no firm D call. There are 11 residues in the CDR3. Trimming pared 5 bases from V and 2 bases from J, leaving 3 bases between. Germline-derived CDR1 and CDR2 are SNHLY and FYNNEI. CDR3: CASSYQETQYF. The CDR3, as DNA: TGTGCCAGCAGTTATCAAGAGACCCAGTACTTC.

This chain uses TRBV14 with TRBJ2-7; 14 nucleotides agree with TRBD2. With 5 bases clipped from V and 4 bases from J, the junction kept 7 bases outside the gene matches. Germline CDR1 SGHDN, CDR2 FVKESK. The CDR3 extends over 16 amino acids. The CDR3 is CASSAGLAGVAYEQYF. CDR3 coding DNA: TGTGCCAGCAGCGCGGGACTAGCGGGAGTGGCTTACGAGCAGTACTTC. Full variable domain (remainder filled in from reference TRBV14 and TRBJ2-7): EAGVTQFPSHSVIEKGQTVTLRCDPISGHDNLYWYRRVMGKEIKFLLHFVKESKQDESGMPNNRFLAERTGGTYSTLKVQPAELEDSGVYFCASSAGLAGVAYEQYFGPGTRLTVT.

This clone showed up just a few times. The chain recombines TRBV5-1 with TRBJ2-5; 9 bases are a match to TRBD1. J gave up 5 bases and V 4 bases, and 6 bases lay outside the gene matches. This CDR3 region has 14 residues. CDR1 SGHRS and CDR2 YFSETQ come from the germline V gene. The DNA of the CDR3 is TGCGCCAGCAGCCCCACAGGGGGCTGGGAGACCCAGTACTTC. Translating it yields CASSPTGGWETQYF.

CDR3 in DNA: TGTGCCAACGGGAGAAGCTACAATGAGCAGTTCTTC. This gives the protein CANGRSYNEQFF. The chain recombines TRBV2 with TRBJ2-1; D may be TRBD2 (6 bases). V gave up 10 bases and J gave up 3 bases, with 10 bases separating them. The CDR3 runs 12 residues. Germline V gene lookup returns CDR1 SNHLY and CDR2 FYNNEI.

The chain's CDR3 is CAYFNEAGESANYGYTF. The DNA for the CDR3 is TGTGCCTACTTCAACGAGGCAGGGGAAAGTGCTAACTATGGCTACACCTTC. The chain has TRBV2 and TRBJ1-2, with TRBD1 as a possible D gene (6 bases). CDR1 and CDR2 (germline): SNHLY, FYNNEI. V lost 11 bases to trimming and J lost 0 bases, with 25 bases between them. The CDR3 loop spans 17 amino acids.

The CDR3 loop reads CASSPLADRASTEAFF. Here the CDR3 DNA reads TGTGCCAGCTCACCACTAGCGGACAGGGCCAGCACTGAAGCTTTCTTT. The chain combines TRBV18 with TRBJ1-1; 8 bases agree with TRBD1. With V trimmed by 1 base and J by 4 bases, 8 bases remained unmatched. Germline loops: CDR1 KGHSH, CDR2 LQKENI. There are 16 residues in the CDR3. Full variable domain (missing parts from reference TRBV18 and TRBJ1-1): NAGVMQNPRHLVRRRGQEARLRCSPMKGHSHVYWYRQLPEEGLKFMVYLQKENIIDESGMPKERFSAEFPKEGPSILRIQQVVRGDSAAYFCASSPLADRASTEAFFGQGTRLTVV.

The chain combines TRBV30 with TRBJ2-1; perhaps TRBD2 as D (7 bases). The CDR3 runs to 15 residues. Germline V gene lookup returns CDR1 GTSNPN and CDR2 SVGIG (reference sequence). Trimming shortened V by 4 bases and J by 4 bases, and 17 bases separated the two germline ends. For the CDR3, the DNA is TGTGCCTGGACCGCCGGGGGGCCAACGTACAATGAGCAGTTCTTC. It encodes CAWTAGGPTYNEQFF. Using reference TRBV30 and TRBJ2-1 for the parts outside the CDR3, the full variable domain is SQTIHQWPATLVQPVGSPLSLECTVEGTSNPNLYWYRQAAGRGLQLLFYSVGIGQISSEVPQNLSASRPQDRQFILSSKKLLLSDSGFYLCAWTAGGPTYNEQFFGPGTRLTVL.

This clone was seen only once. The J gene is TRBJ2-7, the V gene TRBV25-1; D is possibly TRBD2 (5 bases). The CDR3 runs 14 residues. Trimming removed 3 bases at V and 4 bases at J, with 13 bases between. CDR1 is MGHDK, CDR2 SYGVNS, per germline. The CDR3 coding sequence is TGTGCCAGCAGTGATCGGGGAACCTTTTACGAGCAGTACTTC. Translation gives CASSDRGTFYEQYF.

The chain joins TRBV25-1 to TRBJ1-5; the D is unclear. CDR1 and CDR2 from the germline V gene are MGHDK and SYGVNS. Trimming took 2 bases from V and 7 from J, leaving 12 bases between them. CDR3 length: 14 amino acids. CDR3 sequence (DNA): TGTGCCAGCAGTGAAAGTGGGGAGGCCCAGCCCCAGCATTTT. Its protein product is CASSESGEAQPQHF.

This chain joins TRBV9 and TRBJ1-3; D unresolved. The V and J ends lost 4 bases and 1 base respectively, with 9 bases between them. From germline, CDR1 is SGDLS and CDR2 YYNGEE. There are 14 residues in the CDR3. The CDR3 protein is CASSRGGSGNTIYF. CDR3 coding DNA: TGTGCCAGCAGCCGGGGTGGGTCTGGAAACACCATATATTTT.

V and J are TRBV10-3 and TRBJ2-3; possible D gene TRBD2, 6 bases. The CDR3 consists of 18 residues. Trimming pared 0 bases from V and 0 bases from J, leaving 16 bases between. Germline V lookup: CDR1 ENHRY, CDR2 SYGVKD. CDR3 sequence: CAISESFGASDSTDTQYF. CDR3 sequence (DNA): TGTGCCATCAGTGAGTCGTTCGGTGCTAGCGATAGCACAGATACGCAGTATTTT.

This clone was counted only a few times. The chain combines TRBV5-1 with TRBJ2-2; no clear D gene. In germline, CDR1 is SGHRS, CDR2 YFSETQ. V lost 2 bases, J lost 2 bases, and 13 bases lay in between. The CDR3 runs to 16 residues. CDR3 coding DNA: TGCGCCAGCAGCTTCCTACTCGCGATAAACACCGGGGAGCTGTTTTTT. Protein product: CASSFLLAINTGELFF.

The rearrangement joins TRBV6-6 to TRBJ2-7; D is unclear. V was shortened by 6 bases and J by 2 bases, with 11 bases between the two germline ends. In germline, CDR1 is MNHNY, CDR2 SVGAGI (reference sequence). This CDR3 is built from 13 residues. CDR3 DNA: TGTGCCAGCAGCCTTCGAGGAGCCTACGAGCAGTACTTC. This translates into CASSLRGAYEQYF.

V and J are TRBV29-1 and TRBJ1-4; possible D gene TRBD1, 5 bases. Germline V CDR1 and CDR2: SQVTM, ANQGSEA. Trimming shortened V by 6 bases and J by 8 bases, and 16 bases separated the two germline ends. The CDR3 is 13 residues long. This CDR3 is CSVRDSLGEKLFF. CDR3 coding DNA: TGCAGCGTGCGGGACTCGCTGGGAGAAAAACTGTTTTTT.

CDR3: CASSPGLGNNEQFF. The DNA of the CDR3 is TGCGCCAGCAGCCCGGGACTCGGGAACAATGAGCAGTTCTTC. The chain employs TRBV5-1 and TRBJ2-1; D may be TRBD2 (6 bases). Trimming shortened V by 4 bases and J by 5 bases, and 13 bases separated the two germline ends. The CDR3 has 14 residues. Germline values: CDR1 SGHRS, CDR2 YFSETQ.

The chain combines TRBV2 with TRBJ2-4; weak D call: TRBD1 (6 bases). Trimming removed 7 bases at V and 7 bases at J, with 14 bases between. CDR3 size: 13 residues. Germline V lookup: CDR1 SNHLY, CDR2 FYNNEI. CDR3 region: CASNQQGMNIQYF. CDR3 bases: TGTGCCAGCAACCAGCAGGGGATGAACATTCAGTACTTC.

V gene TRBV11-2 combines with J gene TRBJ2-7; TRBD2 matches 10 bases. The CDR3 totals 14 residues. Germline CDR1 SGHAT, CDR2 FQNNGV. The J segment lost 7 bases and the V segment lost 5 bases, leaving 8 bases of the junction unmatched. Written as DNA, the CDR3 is TGTGCCAGCAGCCTAGCGGGGGACCTAGGGGAGCAGTACTTC. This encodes CASSLAGDLGEQYF.

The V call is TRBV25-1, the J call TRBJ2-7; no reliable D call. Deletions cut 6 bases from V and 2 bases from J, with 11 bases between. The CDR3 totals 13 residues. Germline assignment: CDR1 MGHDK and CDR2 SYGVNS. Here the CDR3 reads CASSPTDTYEQYF. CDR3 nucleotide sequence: TGTGCCAGCAGCCCGACCGACACCTACGAGCAGTACTTC.

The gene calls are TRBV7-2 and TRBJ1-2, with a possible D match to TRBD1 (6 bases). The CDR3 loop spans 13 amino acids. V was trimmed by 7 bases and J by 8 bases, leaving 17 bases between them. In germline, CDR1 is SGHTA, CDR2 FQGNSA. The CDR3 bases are TGTGCCAGCACCCCACAGGGTTTGGGGGGCTACACCTTC. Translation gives CASTPQGLGGYTF.